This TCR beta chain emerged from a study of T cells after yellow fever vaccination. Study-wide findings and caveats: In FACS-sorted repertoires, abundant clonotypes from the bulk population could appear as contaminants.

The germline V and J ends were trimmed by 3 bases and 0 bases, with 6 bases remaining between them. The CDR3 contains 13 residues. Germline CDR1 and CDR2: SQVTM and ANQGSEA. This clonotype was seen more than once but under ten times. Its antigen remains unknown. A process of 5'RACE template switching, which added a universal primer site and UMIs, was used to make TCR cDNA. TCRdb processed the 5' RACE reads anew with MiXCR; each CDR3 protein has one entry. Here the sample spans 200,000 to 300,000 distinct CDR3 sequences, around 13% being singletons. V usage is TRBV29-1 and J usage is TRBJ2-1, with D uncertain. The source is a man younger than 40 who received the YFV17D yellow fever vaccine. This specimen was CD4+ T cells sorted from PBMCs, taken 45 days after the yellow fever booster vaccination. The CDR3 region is CSVEWSSYNEQFF. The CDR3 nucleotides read TGCAGCGTTGAGTGGAGCTCCTACAATGAGCAGTTCTTC.